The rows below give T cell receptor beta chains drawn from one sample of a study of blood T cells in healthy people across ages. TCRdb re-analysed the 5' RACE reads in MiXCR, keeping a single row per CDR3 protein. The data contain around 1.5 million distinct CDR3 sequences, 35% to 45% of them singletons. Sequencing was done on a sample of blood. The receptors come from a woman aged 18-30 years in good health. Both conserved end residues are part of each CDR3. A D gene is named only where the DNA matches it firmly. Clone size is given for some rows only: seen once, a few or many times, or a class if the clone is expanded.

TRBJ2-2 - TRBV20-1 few CSLGGQGRTGELFF TGCAGCCTGGGGGGGCAGGGCAGAACCGGGGAGCTGTTTTTT
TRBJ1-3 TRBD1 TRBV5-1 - CASITPQDRGSGNTIYF TGCGCCAGCATCACGCCCCAAGACAGGGGCTCTGGAAACACCATATATTTT
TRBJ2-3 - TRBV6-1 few CASSDVGRFTDTQYF TGTGCCAGCAGTGATGTGGGGCGGTTCACAGATACGCAGTATTTT
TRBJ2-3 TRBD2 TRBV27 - CASSWTSGVITDTQYF TGTGCCAGCAGCTGGACTAGCGGGGTAATTACAGATACGCAGTATTTT
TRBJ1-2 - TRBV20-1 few CSARDFVGGGGYGYTF TGCAGTGCTAGAGATTTTGTGGGGGGCGGCGGCTATGGCTACACCTTC
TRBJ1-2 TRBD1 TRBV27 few CASSLSGQGWGGYTF TGTGCCAGCAGTTTATCGGGACAGGGCTGGGGTGGCTACACCTTC
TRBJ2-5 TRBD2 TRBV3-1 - CASSSEANGSRGEQYF TGTGCCAGCAGTTCGGAAGCTAACGGTTCCCGGGGGGAGCAGTACTTC
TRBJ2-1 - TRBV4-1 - CASSQQLGRNEQFF TGCGCCAGCAGCCAGCAACTAGGGAGGAATGAGCAGTTCTTC
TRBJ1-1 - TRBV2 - CASKDRSNTEAFF TGTGCCAGCAAAGACAGGAGTAACACTGAAGCTTTCTTT
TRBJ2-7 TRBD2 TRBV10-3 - CAISASGSDNEQYF TGTGCCATCAGTGCCAGCGGGAGCGACAACGAGCAGTACTTC
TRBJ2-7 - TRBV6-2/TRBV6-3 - CASHGRDGSSYEQYF TGTGCCAGTCACGGCCGGGACGGCAGCTCCTACGAGCAGTACTTC
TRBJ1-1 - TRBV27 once CASSSHKQGPNTEAFF TGTGCCAGCAGTTCGCACAAACAGGGACCGAACACTGAAGCTTTCTTT
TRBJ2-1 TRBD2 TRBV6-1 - CASSQREGRYNEQFF TGTGCCAGCAGTCAGCGGGAGGGCCGGTACAATGAGCAGTTCTTC
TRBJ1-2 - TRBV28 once CASTLQTNYGYTF TGTGCCAGCACCTTACAGACTAACTATGGCTACACCTTC
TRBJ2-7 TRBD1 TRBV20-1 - CSASHPQGAGEQYF TGCAGTGCTAGCCACCCCCAGGGGGCGGGGGAGCAGTACTTC
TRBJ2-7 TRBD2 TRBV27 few CASAPGLRFYEQYF TGTGCCAGCGCACCGGGACTAAGGTTCTACGAGCAGTACTTC
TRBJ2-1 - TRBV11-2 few CASSFGGGEYNEQFF TGTGCCAGCAGCTTCGGGGGCGGGGAGTACAATGAGCAGTTCTTC
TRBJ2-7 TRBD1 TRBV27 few CASRLGQGGSYEQYF TGTGCCAGCAGGTTGGGACAGGGGGGCTCCTACGAGCAGTACTTC
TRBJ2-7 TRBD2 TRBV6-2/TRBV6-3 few CAIRGGLIYEQYF TGTGCCATCCGCGGGGGATTGATTTACGAGCAGTACTTC
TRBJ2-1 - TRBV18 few CASSPIYGDGEQFF TGTGCCAGCTCACCAATTTACGGTGACGGTGAGCAGTTCTTC
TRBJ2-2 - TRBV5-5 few CASSFQGNTGELFF TGTGCCAGCAGCTTTCAGGGGAACACCGGGGAGCTGTTTTTT
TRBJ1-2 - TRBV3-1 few CASSQVAGGYTF TGTGCCAGCAGCCAAGTTGCGGGAGGCTACACCTTC
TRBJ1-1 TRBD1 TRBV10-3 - CAISERDRAGSEAFF TGTGCCATCAGTGAGAGGGACAGGGCCGGGTCTGAAGCTTTCTTT
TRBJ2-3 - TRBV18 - CASSPTKDTQYF TGTGCCAGCTCACCCACGAAGGATACGCAGTATTTT
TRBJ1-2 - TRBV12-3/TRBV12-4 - CASSLSTDPRTNYGYTF TGTGCCAGCAGTTTATCGACAGACCCGCGAACTAACTATGGCTACACCTTC
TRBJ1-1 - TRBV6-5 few CASSFGTSDTEAFF TGTGCCAGCAGTTTCGGGACGTCGGACACTGAAGCTTTCTTT
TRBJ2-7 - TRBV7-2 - CASSLGGQNYYEQYF TGTGCCAGCAGCTTAGGGGGACAAAACTACTACGAGCAGTACTTC
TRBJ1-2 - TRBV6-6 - CASIDRNYGYTF TGTGCCAGCATAGACAGGAACTATGGCTACACCTTC
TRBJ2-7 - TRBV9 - CASSSGPPIDEQYF TGTGCCAGCAGCTCGGGCCCTCCCATCGACGAGCAGTACTTC
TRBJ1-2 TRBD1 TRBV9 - CASSETGANGYTF TGTGCCAGCAGCGAGACAGGGGCCAATGGCTACACCTTC
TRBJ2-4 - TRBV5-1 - CASSSPDANEQYF TGCGCCAGCAGCTCTCCTGACGCCAATGAGCAGTACTTC
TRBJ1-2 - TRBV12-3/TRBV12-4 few CASRTYPGKQGRNGYTF TGTGCCAGCAGGACTTACCCGGGCAAACAGGGTCGGAATGGCTACACCTTC
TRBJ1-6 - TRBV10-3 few CAISDGYNSPLHF TGTGCCATCAGTGACGGCTATAATTCACCCCTCCACTTT
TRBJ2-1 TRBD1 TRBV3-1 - CASSLRGLYNEQFF TGTGCCAGCAGCCTGAGGGGGCTCTACAATGAGCAGTTCTTC
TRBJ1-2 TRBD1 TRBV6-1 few CASSRTGVTSANYGYTF TGTGCCAGCAGCCGTACAGGGGTTACGAGCGCTAACTATGGCTACACCTTC
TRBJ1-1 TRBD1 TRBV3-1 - CASSHPGTGGTEAFF TGTGCCAGCAGCCACCCAGGGACAGGGGGCACTGAAGCTTTCTTT
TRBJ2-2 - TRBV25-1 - CASWSGNTGELFF TGTGCCAGTTGGAGCGGGAACACCGGGGAGCTGTTTTTT
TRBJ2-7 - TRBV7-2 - CASSLSRDEIYEQYF TGTGCCAGCAGCTTGAGCCGGGACGAAATCTACGAGCAGTACTTC
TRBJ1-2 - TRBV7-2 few CASSWSVYGYTF TGTGCCAGCAGCTGGTCGGTCTATGGCTACACCTTC
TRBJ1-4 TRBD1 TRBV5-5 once CASSPGTEQGGKLFF TGTGCCAGCAGCCCGGGGACAGAACAAGGCGGAAAACTGTTTTTT
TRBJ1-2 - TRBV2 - CASSAGGQRGYTF TGTGCCAGCAGTGCGGGGGGGCAACGTGGCTACACCTTC
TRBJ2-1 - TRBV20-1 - CSASSVQSSYNEQFF TGCAGTGCGAGTAGCGTACAGAGCTCCTACAATGAGCAGTTCTTC
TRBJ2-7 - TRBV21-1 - CASSHRSLWCYEQYF TGTGCCAGCAGTCACAGGTCGCTCTGGTGCTACGAGCAGTACTTC
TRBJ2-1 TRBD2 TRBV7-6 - CASSLGSGRGYGDEQFF TGTGCCAGCAGCTTAGGAAGCGGGAGGGGATACGGGGATGAGCAGTTCTTC
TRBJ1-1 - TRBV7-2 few CASSSWTRGTEAFF TGTGCCAGCAGCTCATGGACGCGAGGGACTGAAGCTTTCTTT
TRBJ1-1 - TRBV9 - CASSVKQGPSFTEAFF TGTGCCAGCAGCGTCAAACAGGGCCCCTCGTTCACTGAAGCTTTCTTT
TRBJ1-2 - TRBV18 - CASSPQDSSLYGYTF TGTGCCAGCTCACCACAGGACAGTTCACTCTATGGCTACACCTTC
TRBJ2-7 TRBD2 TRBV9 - CASSVAPSGGVYEQYF TGTGCCAGCAGCGTAGCACCTAGCGGGGGGGTCTACGAGCAGTACTTC
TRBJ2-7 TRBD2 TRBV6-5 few CASRILAGSYEQYF TGTGCCAGCAGAATCCTAGCGGGCTCCTACGAGCAGTACTTC
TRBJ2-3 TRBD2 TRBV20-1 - CSASRGGSPQAQYF TGCAGTGCTTCCCGGGGGGGGTCCCCACAAGCGCAGTATTTT
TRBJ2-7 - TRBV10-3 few CAARGLTSSYEQYF TGTGCCGCGAGGGGACTGACTAGCTCCTACGAGCAGTACTTC
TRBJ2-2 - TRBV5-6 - CASRDSSAHRTGELFF TGTGCCAGCAGGGACAGTTCCGCACATCGCACCGGGGAGCTGTTTTTT
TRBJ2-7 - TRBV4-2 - CASSRLGGVNYEQYF TGTGCCAGCAGCCGCCTTGGCGGGGTGAACTACGAGCAGTACTTC
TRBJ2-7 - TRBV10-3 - CAIRRTGGISYEQYF TGTGCCATCAGACGGACCGGCGGAATCTCCTACGAGCAGTACTTC
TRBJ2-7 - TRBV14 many CASSQLTGYSYEQYF TGTGCCAGCAGCCAATTAACAGGGTATTCCTACGAGCAGTACTTC